The 2 T cell receptor beta chains below all came from one sample that was sequenced in a study of blood T cell repertoires in COVID-19. Only in-frame clones appear in the TCRdb table, and some are missing; sequencing was by immunoSEQ multiplex PCR. This table holds about 170,000 clones, under 95% found once. The sequencing input was peripheral blood. The receptor set was obtained from a man aged 18 to 29 with COVID-19, enrolled during active disease.

The rearrangement uses TRBV6-5 and TRBJ1-2; 7 nucleotides align to TRBD1. V was pared by 2 bases and J by 4 bases, with 7 bases of the junction left unmatched. Germline V gene sequence: CDR1 MNHEY, CDR2 SVGAGI. The CDR3 sequence is 15 residues long. The CDR3 reads CASSYAGDSIYGYTF. The CDR3 nucleotides read TGTGCCAGCAGTTACGCAGGGGACAGTATCTATGGCTACACCTTC.

The CDR3 coding sequence is TGCAGCGTGACGGGCGGGATACTACCCTACAATGAGCAGTTCTTC. The encoded protein is CSVTGGILPYNEQFF. The V and J genes are TRBV29-1 and TRBJ2-1; a possible D gene is TRBD2 (6 bases). The CDR3 covers 15 residues. Trimming pared 6 bases from V and 2 bases from J, leaving 17 bases between. The germline gives CDR1 SQVTM, CDR2 ANQGSEA.